This T cell receptor (beta chain) was identified in a study of blood T cell repertoires in COVID-19. The data were produced by immunoSEQ multiplex PCR, yet TCRdb's version contains in-frame clones alone and is incomplete. Of some 180,000 clones listed, 80% are singletons. The CDR3 sequence is 15 residues long. V was trimmed by 8 bases and J by 5 bases, leaving 19 bases between them. Germline values: CDR1 MDHEN, CDR2 SYDVKM. Grouping used clinical history reported by participants in a survey and questionnaire. Sample: PBMCs or T cells enriched from blood (not recorded which). The source of this sequence is a man aged 60 to 75 who had been exposed to COVID-19. The chain recombines TRBV28 with TRBJ1-5, with a weak D call TRBD1 (6 bases). This chain's CDR3 is CASQRGGSGDQPQHF. The CDR3 DNA follows: TGTGCCAGCCAAAGGGGGGGGTCCGGCGATCAGCCCCAGCATTTT.